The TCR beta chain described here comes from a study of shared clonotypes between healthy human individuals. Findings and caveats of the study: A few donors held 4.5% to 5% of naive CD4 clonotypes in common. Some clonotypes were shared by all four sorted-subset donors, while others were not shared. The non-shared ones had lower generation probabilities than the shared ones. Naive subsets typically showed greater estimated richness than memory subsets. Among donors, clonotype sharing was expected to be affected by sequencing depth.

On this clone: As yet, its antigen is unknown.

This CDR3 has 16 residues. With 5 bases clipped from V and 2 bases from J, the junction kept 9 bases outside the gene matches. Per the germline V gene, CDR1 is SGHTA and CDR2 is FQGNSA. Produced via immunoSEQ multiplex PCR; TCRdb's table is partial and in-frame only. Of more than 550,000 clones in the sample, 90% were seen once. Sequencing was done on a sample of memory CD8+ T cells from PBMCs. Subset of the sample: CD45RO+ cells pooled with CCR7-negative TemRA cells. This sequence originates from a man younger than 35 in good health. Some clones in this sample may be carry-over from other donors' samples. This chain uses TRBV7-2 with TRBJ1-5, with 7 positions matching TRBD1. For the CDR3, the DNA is TGTGCCAGCAGCCCTCGGGACAGAGGCCGCAATCAGCCCCAGCATTTT. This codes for CASSPRDRGRNQPQHF. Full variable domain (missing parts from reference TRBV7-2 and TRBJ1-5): GAGVSQSPSNKVTEKGKDVELRCDPISGHTALYWYRQSLGQGLEFLIYFQGNSAPDKSGLPSDRFSAERTGGSVSTLTIQRTQQEDSAVYLCASSPRDRGRNQPQHFGDGTRLSIL.